This T cell receptor (beta chain) was sequenced for a study of CD8+ T cells in alopecia areata (dated by TCRdb to 2016 to 2019). Looking at the study overall: The treated patients, all with moderate-to-severe alopecia areata, were enrolled in an open-label pilot trial of oral tofacitinib given at 5 to 10 mg twice daily. Patients stayed on tofacitinib for 6 to 18 months and then had 6 months of follow-up off drug so that delayed response and recurrence could be assessed. High-throughput TCRbeta sequencing was used to examine T cell clonal expansion in alopecia areata in both the C3H/HeJ mouse model and human patients. Scalp tissue and sorted CD4+ and CD8+ peripheral blood T cells from patchy and totalis/universalis alopecia areata patients and from healthy controls were covered by human TCRbeta sequencing. Patients on tofacitinib were biopsied at baseline and after 4 and 24 weeks of treatment, and several of the patients also had a later scalp biopsy. Scalp clonality was compared among normal scalp (n=4), patchy alopecia areata scalp (n=8), and alopecia totalis/universalis scalp (n=8). RNA was extracted with the PAXgene miRNA kit for fixed scalp, the miRNeasy kit for PBMCs, and the RNeasy kit for mouse skin. TCRbeta CDR3 regions were amplified by immunoSEQ multiplex PCR with 35 Vbeta forward and 13 Jbeta reverse primers.

Worth noting for this clone: Which antigen it targets is not known. No much larger clone is present one base from it, and per-base qualities are unavailable.

The meaning of the sample's time point label: baseline before oral tofacitinib. Peripheral blood and lesional scalp punch biopsies were obtained from patients with alopecia areata. PBMCs were isolated by density centrifugation and stained for CD3, CD4 and CD8, after which CD4+ and CD8+ T cells were sorted on a FACSAria. In the germline V gene, CDR1 corresponds to MNHEY and CDR2 to SVGAGI. V is shortened by 4 bases, J by 5 bases, and the region joining them spans 12 bases. The CDR3 numbers 13 residues from cysteine through phenylalanine. Here the CDR3 DNA is all that survives: 39 bases in frame from base 1. Library creation used the immunoSEQ multiplex PCR assay. To provide template for TCR sequencing, every sample had RNA extracted and reverse transcribed into cDNA. First-strand cDNA was synthesized using SuperScript III with a 2:1 mix of oligo-dT and random hexamers. Amplification bias was assessed with a synthetic immune receptor repertoire, and residual bias was removed computationally. Per the original workflow: After raw reads were preprocessed to remove errors, the CDR3 was defined following IMGT conventions as running from the conserved cysteine to phenylalanine. Clonality was computed by normalizing Shannon entropy by log2 of the number of productive unique TCRs and subtracting the result from 1. Scalp TCRbeta sequences were cross-referenced with sorted blood CD4 and CD8 repertoires so that the CD4 or CD8 identity of scalp clones could be inferred. TCRdb obtained this table from immuneACCESS and retained in-frame rearrangements with V and J assigned. These tables miss some clones; where compared with another copy, unresolved V genes account for less than half of the shortfall, and the remainder is unexplained. The D gene and trimming were derived from the DNA, and the V and J assignments and clone size from that table. Recorded for this sample are about 150,000 clones; 85% to 90% of them occurred a single time. Roughly 16% of the sample lies in the top ten.

General findings and caveats noted by the study authors: TCR sequences shared between patients were less clear than in mice, possibly partly because of HLA diversity in the patient population. Compared with normal scalp, lesional scalp had higher clonality and more expanded CD8+ clones, particularly in alopecia totalis/universalis, a pattern that suggests antigenic drive. Resident alphabeta T cells in normal human skin are also sequenced, complicating scalp TCR repertoire analysis, unlike mouse skin dominated by gammadelta T cells.

Sample: CD8+ T cells sorted from blood, taken at week 0. The chain couples TRBV6-5 to TRBJ2-7; the D gene cannot be resolved beyond TRBD1 or TRBD2, each matching 5 bases. This receptor was identified in a human donor with alopecia areata. CDR3 region: CASSSGPPHEQYF. The DNA is TGTGCCAGCAGTTCGGGACCACCCCACGAGCAGTACTTC.